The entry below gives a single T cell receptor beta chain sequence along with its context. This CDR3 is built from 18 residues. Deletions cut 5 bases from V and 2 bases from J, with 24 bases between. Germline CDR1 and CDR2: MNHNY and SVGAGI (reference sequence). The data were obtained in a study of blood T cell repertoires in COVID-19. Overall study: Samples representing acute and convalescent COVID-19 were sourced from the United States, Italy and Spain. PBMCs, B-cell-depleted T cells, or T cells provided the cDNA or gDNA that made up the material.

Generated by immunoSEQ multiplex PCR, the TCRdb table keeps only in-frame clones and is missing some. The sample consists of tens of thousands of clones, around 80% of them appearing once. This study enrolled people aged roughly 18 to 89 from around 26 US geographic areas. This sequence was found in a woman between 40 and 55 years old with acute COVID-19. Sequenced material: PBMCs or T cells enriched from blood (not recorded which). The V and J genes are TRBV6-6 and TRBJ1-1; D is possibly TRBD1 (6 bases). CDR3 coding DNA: TGTGCCAGCAGTCCCCCCGGACAGATCACTAGGATTAACACTGAAGCTTTCTTT. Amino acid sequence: CASSPPGQITRINTEAFF.